This T cell receptor (beta chain) came from a study of blood T cell repertoires in COVID-19. Background on the study: Acute and convalescent COVID-19 specimens originated in the United States, Italy and Spain. Nucleic acid was either cDNA or gDNA, and it came from T cells, B-cell-depleted T cells, or PBMCs.

Per the original data handling: Cell counts per sample came from amplifying reference gene primers. Method: immunoSEQ multiplex PCR; TCRdb's copy keeps in-frame clones and lacks some. The V and J calls and the clone size are those of that table, but D and trimming were determined from the DNA. The table has approximately 150,000 clones, 80% to 90% seen once. Germline lookup yields CDR1 SGHRS and CDR2 YFSETQ. The CDR3 is 16 amino acids. The V and J ends lost 4 bases and 1 base, in that order; junction bases with no gene match: 6. This clonotype originated in a man aged 50-60 years who had recovered from COVID-19. Sequencing input: peripheral blood. The chain has TRBV5-1 and TRBJ1-3, with 9 positions matching TRBD1. CDR3 protein: CASSPDRGLSGNTIYF. Here the CDR3 DNA reads TGCGCCAGCAGCCCGGACAGGGGTCTATCTGGAAACACCATATATTTT.